This TCR beta chain was identified during a study of graft-versus-host responses after intestinal transplantation (dated by TCRdb to the early 2020s). For the wider study: Recipients received multivisceral, liver-intestinal, or isolated intestinal transplants. Graft-versus-host and host-versus-graft alloreactive T cell clones were tracked in the graft, circulation and bone marrow after intestinal transplantation using bulk TCR-beta CDR3 sequencing. A cohort of approximately 23 intestinal transplant recipients, including one retransplant, was enrolled, and 3 patients lacking pretransplant specimens were excluded. Donor T cell macrochimerism was defined as a peak of at least 4% donor T cells among recipient peripheral blood mononuclear cells. Samples from a few later patients were sequenced in-house on an Illumina MiSeq with MiXCR processing rather than by the commercial service. To identify alloreactive clones, pre-transplant mixed lymphocyte reaction products were sequenced and compared with unstimulated pre-transplant donor and recipient T cells. All recipients received anti-thymocyte globulin induction followed by maintenance tacrolimus and steroids for two to four years.

Remarks on this clone: Its antigen has not been determined. One base away there is no much larger clone; base qualities are not given.

Broader findings and caveats from the paper: Early after transplant, peak levels of circulating GvH clones were found to be associated with declines in HvG clones. Conclusions were limited by the relatively low number and heterogeneity of intestinal transplant patients. GvH clones turned up in recipient bone marrow, with some appearing earlier in ileal mucosa or blood, a pattern consistent with an intestinal mucosal origin. High GvH to HvG T cell clonal ratios were observed in the allografts of patients with donor T cell macrochimerism.

Libraries were prepared through the immunoSEQ multiplex PCR assay. For most patients, genomic DNA was isolated with the Qiagen DNeasy Blood and Tissue Kit and sent frozen to Adaptive Biotechnologies for TCR sequencing. Adaptive Biotechnologies carried out high-throughput TCR-beta CDR3 sequencing of genomic DNA for most patients. For the original study's pipeline: Adaptive's ImmunoSEQ software was the source of the TCR sequencing data for roughly 19 patients, while a few other patients were processed with MiXCR and VDJtools. To correct CD4 versus CD8 sorting errors, any sequence found in both subsets at a frequency ratio below 5:1 was removed. Because the origin of CDR3 nucleotide sequences shared between donor and recipient could not be assigned, those sequences were removed. To be classed as alloreactive, a clone needed at least 2-fold expansion over unstimulated cells and a minimum CFSE-low frequency of 0.002% (template counts) or 0.001% (read counts). Clones detected in sequenced pre-transplant spleen, lymph node, or MLR CFSE-low populations of the donor or recipient were defined as mappable. Cumulative frequency of alloreactive clones was calculated as a percentage of all sequences weighted by copy number. TCRdb carries this immuneACCESS record with in-frame sequences only. Its versions omit some clonotypes, under half of them owing to an unresolved V gene in the studies checked, with the rest unexplained. From that table come the V and J calls and clone size; the DNA was used to work out D and trimming. Recorded for this sample are tens of thousands of clones; around 85% of them occurred a single time. The ten largest clones represent approximately 20% of the sample.

According to the study, the label for this sample's time point signals: cells obtained before transplantation from donor or recipient. CD3+CD4+ and CD3+CD8+ populations were FACS-sorted from unstimulated pre-transplant donor and recipient cells taken from spleen or lymph nodes. V drops 3 bases and J drops 2 bases, leaving 9 bases in between. From a lookup of the germline V gene, CDR1 and CDR2 are MDHEN and SYDVKM. Reading from cysteine to phenylalanine, the CDR3 counts 14 amino acids. The DNA shown is the 42-base CDR3, in frame from base 1. Source: unstimulated CD8+ T cells sorted from spleen or lymph node cells, taken before intestinal transplant. This sequence originates from a human donor who received an intestinal transplant. The chain couples TRBV28 to TRBJ2-3; 6 matching bases give a weak D call of TRBD2. The CDR3 amino acid sequence is: CASSFRGVTDTQYF. The base sequence is TGTGCCAGCAGTTTCCGCGGGGTCACAGATACGCAGTATTTT.